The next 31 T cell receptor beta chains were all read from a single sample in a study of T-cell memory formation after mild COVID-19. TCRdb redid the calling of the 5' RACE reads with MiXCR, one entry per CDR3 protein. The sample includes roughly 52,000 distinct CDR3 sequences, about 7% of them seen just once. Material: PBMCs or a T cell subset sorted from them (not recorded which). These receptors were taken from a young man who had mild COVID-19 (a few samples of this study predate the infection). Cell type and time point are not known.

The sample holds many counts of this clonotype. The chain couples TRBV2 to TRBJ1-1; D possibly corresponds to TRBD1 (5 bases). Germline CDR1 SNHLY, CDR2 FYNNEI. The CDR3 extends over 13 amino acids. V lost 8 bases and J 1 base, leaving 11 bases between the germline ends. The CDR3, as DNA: TGTGCCAGCCGGGGGAACAGGAACACTGAAGCTTTCTTT. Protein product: CASRGNRNTEAFF.

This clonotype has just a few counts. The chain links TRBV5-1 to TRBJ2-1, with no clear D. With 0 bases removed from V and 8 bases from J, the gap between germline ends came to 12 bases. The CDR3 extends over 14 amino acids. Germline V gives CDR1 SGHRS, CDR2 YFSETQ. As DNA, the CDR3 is TGCGCCAGCAGCTTGGGTCAGAGTGGGGATGAGCAGTTCTTC. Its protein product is CASSLGQSGDEQFF. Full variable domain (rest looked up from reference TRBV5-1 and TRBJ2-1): KAGVTQTPRYLIKTRGQQVTLSCSPISGHRSVSWYQQTPGQGLQFLFEYFSETQRNKGNFPGRFSGRQFSNSRSEMNVSTLELGDSALYLCASSLGQSGDEQFFGPGTRLTVL.

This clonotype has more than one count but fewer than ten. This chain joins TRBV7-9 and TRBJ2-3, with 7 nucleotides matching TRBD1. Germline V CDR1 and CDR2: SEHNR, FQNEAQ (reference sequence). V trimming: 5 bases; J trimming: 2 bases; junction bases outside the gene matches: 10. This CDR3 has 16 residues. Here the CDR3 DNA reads TGTGCCAGCAGCCCCTGGACAGGCCTAGACACAGATACGCAGTATTTT. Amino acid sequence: CASSPWTGLDTDTQYF.

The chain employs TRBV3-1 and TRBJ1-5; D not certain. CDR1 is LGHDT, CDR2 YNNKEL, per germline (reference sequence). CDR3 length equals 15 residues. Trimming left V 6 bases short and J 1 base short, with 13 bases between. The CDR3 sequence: CASSFTSGSNQPQHF. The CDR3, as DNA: TGTGCCAGCAGTTTTACCTCGGGCAGCAATCAGCCCCAGCATTTT.

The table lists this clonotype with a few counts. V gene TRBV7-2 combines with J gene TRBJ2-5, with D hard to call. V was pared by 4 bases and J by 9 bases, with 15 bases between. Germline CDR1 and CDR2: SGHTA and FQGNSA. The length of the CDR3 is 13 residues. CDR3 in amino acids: CASSSPGPQAQYF. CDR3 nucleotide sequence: TGTGCCAGCAGCTCACCCGGGCCCCAGGCCCAGTACTTC.

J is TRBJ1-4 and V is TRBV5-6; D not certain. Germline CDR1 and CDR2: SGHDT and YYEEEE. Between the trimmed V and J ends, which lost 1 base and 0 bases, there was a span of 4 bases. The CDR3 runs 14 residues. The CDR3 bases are TGTGCCAGCAGCTTGAGGTCAACTAATGAAAAACTGTTTTTT. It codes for CASSLRSTNEKLFF.

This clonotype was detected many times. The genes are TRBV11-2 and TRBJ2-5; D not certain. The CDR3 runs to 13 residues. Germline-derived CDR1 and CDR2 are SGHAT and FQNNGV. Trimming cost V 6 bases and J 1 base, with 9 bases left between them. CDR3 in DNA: TGTGCCAGCAGAGTGGCGACCCAAGAGACCCAGTACTTC. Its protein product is CASRVATQETQYF.

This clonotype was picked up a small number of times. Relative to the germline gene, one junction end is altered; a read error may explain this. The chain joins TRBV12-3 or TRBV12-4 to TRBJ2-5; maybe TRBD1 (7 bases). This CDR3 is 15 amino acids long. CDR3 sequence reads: CASSFFRGDQDTQYF. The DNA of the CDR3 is TGTGCCAGCAGTTTCTTCAGGGGGGATCAAGATACCCAGTACTTC.

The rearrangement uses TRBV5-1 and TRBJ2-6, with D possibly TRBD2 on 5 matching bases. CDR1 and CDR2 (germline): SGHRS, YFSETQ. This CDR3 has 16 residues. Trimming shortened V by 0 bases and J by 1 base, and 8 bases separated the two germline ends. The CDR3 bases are TGCGCCAGCAGCTTGGGAGCGGATTCTGGGGCCAACGTCCTGACTTTC. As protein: CASSLGADSGANVLTF.

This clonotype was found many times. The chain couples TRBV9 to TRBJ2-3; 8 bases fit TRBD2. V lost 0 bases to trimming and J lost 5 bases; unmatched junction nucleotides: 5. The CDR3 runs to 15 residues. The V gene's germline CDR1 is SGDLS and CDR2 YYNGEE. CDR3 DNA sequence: TGTGCCAGCAGCGTAGACGGGGGGGTGCTAGATACGCAGTATTTT. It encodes CASSVDGGVLDTQYF.

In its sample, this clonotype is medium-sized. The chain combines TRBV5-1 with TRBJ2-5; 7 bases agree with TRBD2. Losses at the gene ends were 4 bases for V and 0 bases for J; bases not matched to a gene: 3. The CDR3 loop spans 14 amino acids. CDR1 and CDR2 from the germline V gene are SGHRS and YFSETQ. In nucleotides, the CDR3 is TGCGCCAGCAGCACCGGGGGGAACCAAGAGACCCAGTACTTC. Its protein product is CASSTGGNQETQYF. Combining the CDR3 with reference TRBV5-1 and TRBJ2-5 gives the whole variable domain KAGVTQTPRYLIKTRGQQVTLSCSPISGHRSVSWYQQTPGQGLQFLFEYFSETQRNKGNFPGRFSGRQFSNSRSEMNVSTLELGDSALYLCASSTGGNQETQYFGPGTRLLVL.

CDR3 DNA sequence: TGCGCCAGCAGCCCCAGTTGGATAAAGACTGAAGCTTTCTTT. Translating gives CASSPSWIKTEAFF. The chain employs TRBV5-1 and TRBJ1-1; D is ambiguous. The V and J ends lost 4 bases and 5 bases respectively, with 15 bases between them. CDR3 length: 14 residues. Per germline, CDR1 SGHRS and CDR2 YFSETQ. Full variable domain (rest looked up from reference TRBV5-1 and TRBJ1-1): KAGVTQTPRYLIKTRGQQVTLSCSPISGHRSVSWYQQTPGQGLQFLFEYFSETQRNKGNFPGRFSGRQFSNSRSEMNVSTLELGDSALYLCASSPSWIKTEAFFGQGTRLTVV.

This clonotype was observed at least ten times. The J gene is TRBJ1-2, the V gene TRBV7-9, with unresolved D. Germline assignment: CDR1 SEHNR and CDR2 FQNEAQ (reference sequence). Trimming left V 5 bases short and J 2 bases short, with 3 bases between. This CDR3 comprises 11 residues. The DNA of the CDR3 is TGTGCCAGCAGCATCAACTATGGCTACACCTTC. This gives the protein CASSINYGYTF.

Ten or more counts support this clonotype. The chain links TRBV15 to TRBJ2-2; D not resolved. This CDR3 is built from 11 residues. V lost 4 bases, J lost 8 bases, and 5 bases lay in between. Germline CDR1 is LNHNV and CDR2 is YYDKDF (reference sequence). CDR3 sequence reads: CATSKLGELFF. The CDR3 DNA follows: TGTGCCACCAGCAAATTAGGGGAGCTGTTTTTT.

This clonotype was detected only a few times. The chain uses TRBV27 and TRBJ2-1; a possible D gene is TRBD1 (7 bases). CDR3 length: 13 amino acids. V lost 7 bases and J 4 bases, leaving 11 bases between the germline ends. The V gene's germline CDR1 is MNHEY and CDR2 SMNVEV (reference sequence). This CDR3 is CASKEGQYNEQFF. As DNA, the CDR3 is TGTGCCAGCAAGGAGGGACAGTACAATGAGCAGTTCTTC.

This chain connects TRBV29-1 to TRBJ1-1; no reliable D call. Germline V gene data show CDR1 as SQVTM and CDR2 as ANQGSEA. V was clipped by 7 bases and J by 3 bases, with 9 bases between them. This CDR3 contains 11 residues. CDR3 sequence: CSAGPYTEAFF. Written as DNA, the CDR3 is TGCAGCGCCGGCCCGTACACTGAAGCTTTCTTT.

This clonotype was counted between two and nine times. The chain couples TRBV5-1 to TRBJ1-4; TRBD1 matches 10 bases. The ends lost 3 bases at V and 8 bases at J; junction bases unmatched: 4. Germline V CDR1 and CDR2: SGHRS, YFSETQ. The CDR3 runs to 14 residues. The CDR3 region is CASSSGTGVEKLFF. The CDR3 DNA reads TGCGCCAGCAGCTCCGGGACAGGGGTGGAAAAACTGTTTTTT. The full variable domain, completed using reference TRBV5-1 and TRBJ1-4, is KAGVTQTPRYLIKTRGQQVTLSCSPISGHRSVSWYQQTPGQGLQFLFEYFSETQRNKGNFPGRFSGRQFSNSRSEMNVSTLELGDSALYLCASSSGTGVEKLFFGSGTQLSVL.

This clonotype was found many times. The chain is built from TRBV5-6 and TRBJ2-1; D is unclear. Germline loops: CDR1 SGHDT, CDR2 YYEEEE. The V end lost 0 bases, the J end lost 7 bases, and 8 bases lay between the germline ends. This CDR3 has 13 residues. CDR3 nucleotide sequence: TGTGCCAGCAGCTTGGAGGACCTGAATGAGCAGTTCTTC. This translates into CASSLEDLNEQFF.

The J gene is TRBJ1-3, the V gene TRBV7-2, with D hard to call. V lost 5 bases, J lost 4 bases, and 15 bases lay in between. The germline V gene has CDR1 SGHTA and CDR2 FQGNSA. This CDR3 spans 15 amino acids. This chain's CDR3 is CASSRNQVAGNTIYF. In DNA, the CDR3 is TGTGCCAGCAGCCGTAATCAGGTCGCGGGAAACACCATATATTTT.

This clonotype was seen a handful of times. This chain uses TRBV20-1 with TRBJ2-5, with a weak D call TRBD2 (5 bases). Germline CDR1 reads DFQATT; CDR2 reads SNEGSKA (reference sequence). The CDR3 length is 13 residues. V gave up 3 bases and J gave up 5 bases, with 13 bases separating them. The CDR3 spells CSASLGSVETQYF. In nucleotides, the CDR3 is TGCAGTGCTAGTTTGGGTAGCGTGGAGACCCAGTACTTC.

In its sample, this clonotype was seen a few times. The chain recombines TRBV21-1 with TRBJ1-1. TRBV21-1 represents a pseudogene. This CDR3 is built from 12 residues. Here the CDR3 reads CASSTRTPEAFF. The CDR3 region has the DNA TGTGCCAGCAGCACCCGTACGCCTGAAGCTTTCTTT.

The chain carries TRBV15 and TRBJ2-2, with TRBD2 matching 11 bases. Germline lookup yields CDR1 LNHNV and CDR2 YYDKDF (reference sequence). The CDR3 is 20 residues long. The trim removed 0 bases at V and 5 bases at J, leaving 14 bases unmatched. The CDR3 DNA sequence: TGTGCCACCAGCAGAGATGTAGAGGTGTTGGCTAGCGGGGGGACCGGGGAGCTGTTTTTT. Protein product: CATSRDVEVLASGGTGELFF.

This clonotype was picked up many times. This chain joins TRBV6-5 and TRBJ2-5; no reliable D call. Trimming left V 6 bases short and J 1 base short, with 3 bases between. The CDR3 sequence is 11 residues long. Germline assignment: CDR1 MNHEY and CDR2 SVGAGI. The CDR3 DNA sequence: TGTGCCAGCAGGGTCCAAGAGACCCAGTACTTC. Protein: CASRVQETQYF.

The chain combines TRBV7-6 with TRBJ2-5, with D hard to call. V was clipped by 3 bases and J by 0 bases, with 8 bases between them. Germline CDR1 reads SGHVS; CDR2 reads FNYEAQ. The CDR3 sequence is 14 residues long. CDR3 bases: TGTGCCAGCAGCTTGCTCAGGCACCAAGAGACCCAGTACTTC. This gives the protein CASSLLRHQETQYF.

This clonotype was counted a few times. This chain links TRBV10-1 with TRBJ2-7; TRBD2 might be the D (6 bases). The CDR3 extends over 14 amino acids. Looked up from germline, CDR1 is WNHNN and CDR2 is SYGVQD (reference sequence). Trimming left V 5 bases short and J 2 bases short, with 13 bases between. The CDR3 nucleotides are TGCGCCAGCAGTTACGGGGGTCCCCCCTACGAGCAGTACTTC. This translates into CASSYGGPPYEQYF.

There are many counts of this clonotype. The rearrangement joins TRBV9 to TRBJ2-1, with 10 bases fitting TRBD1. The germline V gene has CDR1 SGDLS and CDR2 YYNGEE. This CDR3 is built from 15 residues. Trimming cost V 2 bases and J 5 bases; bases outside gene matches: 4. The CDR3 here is CASSVAGQGDNEQFF. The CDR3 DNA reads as TGTGCCAGCAGCGTTGCCGGACAGGGGGACAATGAGCAGTTCTTC.

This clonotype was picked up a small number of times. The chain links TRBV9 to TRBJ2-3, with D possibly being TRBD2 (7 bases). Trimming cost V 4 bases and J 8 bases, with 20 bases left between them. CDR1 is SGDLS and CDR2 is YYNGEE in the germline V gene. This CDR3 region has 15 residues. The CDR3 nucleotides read TGTGCCAGCAGCCCTTTTGTGGGGGGGGCCGGTACGCAGTATTTT. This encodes CASSPFVGGAGTQYF.

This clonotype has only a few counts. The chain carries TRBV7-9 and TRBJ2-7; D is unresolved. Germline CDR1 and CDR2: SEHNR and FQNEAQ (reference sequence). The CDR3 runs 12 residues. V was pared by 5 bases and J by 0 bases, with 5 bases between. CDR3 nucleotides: TGTGCCAGCAGCCTGAGCTCCTACGAGCAGTACGTC. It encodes CASSLSSYEQYV.

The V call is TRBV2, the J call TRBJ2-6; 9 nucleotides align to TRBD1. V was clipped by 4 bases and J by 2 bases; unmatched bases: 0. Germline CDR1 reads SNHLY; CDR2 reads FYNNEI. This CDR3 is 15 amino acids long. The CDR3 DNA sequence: TGTGCCAGCAGTGGGGACAGGGCTGGGGCCAACGTCCTGACTTTC. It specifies CASSGDRAGANVLTF.

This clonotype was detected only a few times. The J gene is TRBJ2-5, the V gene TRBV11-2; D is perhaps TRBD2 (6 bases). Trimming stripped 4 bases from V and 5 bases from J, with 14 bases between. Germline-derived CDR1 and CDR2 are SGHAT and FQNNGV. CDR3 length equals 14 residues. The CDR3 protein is CASSSRQGRETQYF. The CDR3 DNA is TGTGCCAGCAGCTCGAGACAAGGGAGGGAGACCCAGTACTTC.

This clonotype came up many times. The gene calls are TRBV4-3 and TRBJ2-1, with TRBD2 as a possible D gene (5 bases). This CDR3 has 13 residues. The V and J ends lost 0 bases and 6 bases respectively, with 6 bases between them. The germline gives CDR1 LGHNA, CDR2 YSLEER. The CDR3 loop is CASSQELVNEQFF. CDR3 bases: TGCGCCAGCAGCCAAGAACTAGTCAATGAGCAGTTCTTC.